This T cell receptor beta chain was found in a study of early stage breast cancer tumors. This clone was seen more than once but under ten times. The CDR3 has 15 residues. V lost 7 bases to trimming and J lost 4 bases; unmatched junction nucleotides: 8. Germline lookup yields CDR1 MNHEY and CDR2 SMNVEV (reference sequence). Here immunoSEQ multiplex PCR was the method, and the copy in TCRdb shows in-frame clones only, minus some. The sample carries approximately 50,000 clones, around 80% recorded once. Source material: blood. The rearrangement joins TRBV27 to TRBJ2-1; 9 nucleotides line up with TRBD2. This receptor was taken from a person aged 30-39 years with breast cancer. DNA for the CDR3: TGTGCCAGCATGCCAGCGGGAGGAACATACAATGAGCAGTTCTTC. Protein product: CASMPAGGTYNEQFF.